Below are 13 T cell receptor beta chains sequenced from a single sample in a study of blood T cell repertoires in COVID-19. Some clones are missing from TCRdb's copy, which holds only in-frame ones; the method was immunoSEQ multiplex PCR. The table lists roughly 260,000 clones, 87% of them singletons. Input material: PBMCs or T cells enriched from blood (not recorded which). The source is a woman in her 30s with acute COVID-19.

CDR3 sequence: CASSLGPAGGNIQYF. The CDR3 coding sequence is TGTGCCAGCAGCTTAGGTCCGGCGGGAGGGAACATTCAGTACTTC. The J gene is TRBJ2-4, the V gene TRBV7-2, with 9 nucleotides matching TRBD2. Looked up from germline, CDR1 is SGHTA and CDR2 is FQGNSA. V lost 1 base and J lost 7; bases outside the gene matches: 5. The CDR3 extends over 15 amino acids.

The rearrangement joins TRBV30 to TRBJ1-2; D possibly corresponds to TRBD1 (5 bases). The germline V gene encodes CDR1 GTSNPN and CDR2 SVGIG (reference sequence). V was shortened by 5 bases and J by 5 bases, with 15 bases between the two germline ends. The CDR3 loop spans 13 amino acids. The CDR3 nucleotides read TGTGCCTGGGCAGGGAGGAGGAATTATGGCTACACCTTC. As protein: CAWAGRRNYGYTF.

The V gene is TRBV7-9, the J gene TRBJ2-1, with 8 bases fitting TRBD2. The CDR3 sequence is 15 residues long. Germline assignment: CDR1 SEHNR and CDR2 FQNEAQ (reference sequence). The ends lost 5 bases at V and 10 bases at J; junction bases unmatched: 13. The CDR3 DNA is TGTGCCAGCAGCCATACTAGCGGATCATTGCAAGAGCAGTTCTTC. Protein product: CASSHTSGSLQEQFF.

This clone was recorded once. The chain has TRBV28 and TRBJ1-3; a weak D match, TRBD1 (6 bases). The CDR3 sequence is 15 residues long. Trimming removed 6 bases from V and 4 bases from J, with 16 bases in between. Germline CDR1 MDHEN, CDR2 SYDVKM. The CDR3 is CASRATGSSGNTIYF. The CDR3 bases are TGTGCCAGCAGGGCCACAGGGTCGAGCGGAAACACCATATATTTT.

A single count supports this clone. The chain carries TRBV2 and TRBJ1-1, with TRBD1 identical over 8 bases. The CDR3 has 14 amino acids. V lost 5 bases to trimming and J lost 0 bases; unmatched junction nucleotides: 2. In germline, CDR1 is SNHLY, CDR2 FYNNEI. This chain's CDR3 is CASSRTGLNTEAFF. The CDR3 DNA reads TGTGCCAGCAGTAGGACAGGGCTGAACACTGAAGCTTTCTTT. The variable domain in full, with the rest retrieved from reference TRBV2 and TRBJ1-1, is EPEVTQTPSHQVTQMGQEVILRCVPISNHLYFYWYRQILGQKVEFLVSFYNNEISEKSEIFDDQFSVERPDGSNFTLKIRSTKLEDSAMYFCASSRTGLNTEAFFGQGTRLTVV.

The chain employs TRBV7-3 and TRBJ2-1, with a possible D match to TRBD2 (6 bases). This CDR3 is 17 amino acids long. The germline CDR1 and CDR2 sequences are SGHTA and FQGTGA. The V end was cut by 0 bases, the J end by 5 bases, with 17 bases between. Written as DNA, the CDR3 is TGTGCCAGCAGCTTAACGCCGGGTCTGGGGGGAAACAATGAGCAGTTCTTC. It specifies CASSLTPGLGGNNEQFF.

J is TRBJ2-2 and V is TRBV4-2; the match to TRBD1 covers 7 bases. The germline V gene has CDR1 LGHNA and CDR2 YNFKEQ. The CDR3 spans 16 residues. V dropped 0 bases and J dropped 3; count of bases not matched to a gene: 4. CDR3 bases: TGTGCCAGCAGCCAAGAACAGGGGAGATACACCGGGGAGCTGTTTTTT. It yields the protein CASSQEQGRYTGELFF.

CDR3 loop: CASSLTGVQPQHF. The DNA for the CDR3 is TGTGCCAGCAGCCTTACGGGGGTTCAGCCCCAGCATTTT. The V gene is TRBV28, the J gene TRBJ1-5; D may be TRBD1 (5 bases). The length of the CDR3 is 13 residues. The germline gives CDR1 MDHEN, CDR2 SYDVKM. Trimming removed 6 bases at V and 6 bases at J, with 12 bases between.

This chain uses TRBV4-1 with TRBJ2-7; possibly TRBD2 for D (6 bases). The length of the CDR3 is 17 residues. V lost 0 bases, J lost 7 bases, and 22 bases lay in between. The germline V gene encodes CDR1 MGHRA and CDR2 YSYEKL. This CDR3 reads CASSQDPLGTTAGEQYF. The DNA of the CDR3 is TGCGCCAGCAGCCAAGATCCTCTCGGGACCACGGCGGGGGAGCAGTACTTC.

V gene TRBV3-1 (or the pseudogene TRBV3-2) combines with J gene TRBJ2-7; 7 bases align to TRBD1. From germline, CDR1 is LGHDT and CDR2 YNNKEL (reference sequence). Trimming cost V 3 bases and J 4 bases; bases outside gene matches: 6. This CDR3 has 14 amino acids. CDR3 amino acids: CASSQRGRGYEQYF. CDR3 DNA: TGTGCCAGCAGCCAGAGGGGGCGCGGGTACGAGCAGTACTTC.

The chain couples TRBV4-3 to TRBJ2-7; 7 bases match TRBD2. J lost 5 bases, V lost 5 bases, and 9 bases had no gene match. The CDR3 sequence is 14 residues long. Germline V gene lookup returns CDR1 LGHNA and CDR2 YSLEER. CDR3 bases: TGCGCCAGCAGCTTGGGGGGGTTAAGTGACGAGCAGTACTTC. Amino acid sequence: CASSLGGLSDEQYF.

The genes are TRBV2 and TRBJ1-5, with D unresolved. V lost 3 bases and J lost 3, with 9 bases in between. The CDR3 runs 14 residues. Germline CDR1 and CDR2: SNHLY and FYNNEI. The CDR3 DNA sequence: TGTGCCAGCAGTGACGTCCAGGACAATCAGCCCCAGCATTTT. Translated, it gives CASSDVQDNQPQHF.

This sequence joins TRBV30 and TRBJ1-2, with D hard to call. There are 12 residues in the CDR3. Per germline, CDR1 GTSNPN and CDR2 SVGIG (reference sequence). V dropped 5 bases and J dropped 5 bases, with 12 bases sitting between them. The CDR3 DNA follows: TGTGCCTGGTTGTGGGGAGGTTATGGCTACACCTTC. Translation gives CAWLWGGYGYTF.